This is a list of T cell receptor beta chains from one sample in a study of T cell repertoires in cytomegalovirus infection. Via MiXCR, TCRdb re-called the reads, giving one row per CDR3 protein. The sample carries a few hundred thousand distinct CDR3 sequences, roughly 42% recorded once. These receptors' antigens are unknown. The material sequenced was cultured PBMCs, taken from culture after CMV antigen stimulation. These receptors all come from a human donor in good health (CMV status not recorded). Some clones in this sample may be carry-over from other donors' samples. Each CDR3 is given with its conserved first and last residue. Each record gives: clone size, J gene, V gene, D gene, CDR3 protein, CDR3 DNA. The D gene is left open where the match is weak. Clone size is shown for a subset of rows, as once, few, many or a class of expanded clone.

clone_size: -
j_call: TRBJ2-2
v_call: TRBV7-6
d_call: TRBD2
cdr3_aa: CASSLSASGTEELFF
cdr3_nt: TGTGCCAGCAGCTTAAGTGCTAGCGGAACCGAGGAGCTGTTTTTT

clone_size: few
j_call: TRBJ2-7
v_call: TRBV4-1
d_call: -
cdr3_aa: CASSQVRAGLYEQYF
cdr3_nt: TGCGCCAGCAGCCAAGTTAGGGCAGGACTCTACGAGCAGTACTTC

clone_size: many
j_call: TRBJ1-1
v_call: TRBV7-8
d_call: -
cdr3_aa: CASSSHDREAFF
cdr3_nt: TGTGCCAGCAGCTCACATGACAGGGAAGCTTTCTTT

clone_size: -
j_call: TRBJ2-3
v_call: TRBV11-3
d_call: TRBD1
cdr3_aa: CASSPGQGITILDTQYF
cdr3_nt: TGTGCCAGCAGCCCCGGACAGGGGATAACAATTTTGGATACGCAGTATTTT

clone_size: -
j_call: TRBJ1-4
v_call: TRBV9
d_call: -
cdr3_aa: CASSFETTNEKLFF
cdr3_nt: TGTGCCAGCAGCTTTGAGACAACTAATGAAAAACTGTTTTTT

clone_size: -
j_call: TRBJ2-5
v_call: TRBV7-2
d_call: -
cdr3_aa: CASSSRVGVMETQYF
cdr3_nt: TGTGCCAGCAGCTCAAGGGTGGGGGTAATGGAGACCCAGTACTTC

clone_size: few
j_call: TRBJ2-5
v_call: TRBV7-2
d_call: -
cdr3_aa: CASSFYPPPAAVQETQYF
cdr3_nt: TGTGCCAGCAGCTTTTACCCCCCCCCCGCAGCGGTTCAAGAGACCCAGTACTTC

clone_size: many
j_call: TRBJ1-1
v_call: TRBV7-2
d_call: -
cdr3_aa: CASSLIGTEAFF
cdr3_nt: TGTGCCAGCAGCTTAATCGGTACTGAAGCTTTCTTT

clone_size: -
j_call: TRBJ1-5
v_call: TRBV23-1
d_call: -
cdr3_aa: CASSPRQFNQPQHF
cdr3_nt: TGCGCCAGCAGTCCACGACAGTTTAATCAGCCCCAGCATTTT

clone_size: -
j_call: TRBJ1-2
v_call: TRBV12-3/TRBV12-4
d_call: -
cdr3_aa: CASNTRTAVGAYTF
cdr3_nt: TGTGCCAGCAACACCAGGACAGCCGTCGGAGCCTACACCTTC

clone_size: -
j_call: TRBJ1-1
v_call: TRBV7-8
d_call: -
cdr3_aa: CASSPVGARGTEAFF
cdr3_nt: TGTGCCAGCAGCCCGGTAGGGGCAAGAGGCACTGAAGCTTTCTTT

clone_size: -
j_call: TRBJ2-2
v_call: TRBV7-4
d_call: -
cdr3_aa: CASSRRLENTGELFF
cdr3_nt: TGTGCCAGCAGCCGACGCTTAGAGAACACCGGGGAGCTGTTTTTT

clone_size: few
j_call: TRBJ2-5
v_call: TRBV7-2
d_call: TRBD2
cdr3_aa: CASSPGGRYETQYF
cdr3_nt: TGTGCCAGCAGCCCGGGGGGGCGGTATGAGACCCAGTACTTC

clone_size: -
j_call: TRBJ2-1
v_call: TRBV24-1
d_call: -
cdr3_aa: CATSDLREMGDNEQFF
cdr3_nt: TGTGCCACCAGTGATTTGAGAGAAATGGGGGATAATGAGCAGTTCTTC